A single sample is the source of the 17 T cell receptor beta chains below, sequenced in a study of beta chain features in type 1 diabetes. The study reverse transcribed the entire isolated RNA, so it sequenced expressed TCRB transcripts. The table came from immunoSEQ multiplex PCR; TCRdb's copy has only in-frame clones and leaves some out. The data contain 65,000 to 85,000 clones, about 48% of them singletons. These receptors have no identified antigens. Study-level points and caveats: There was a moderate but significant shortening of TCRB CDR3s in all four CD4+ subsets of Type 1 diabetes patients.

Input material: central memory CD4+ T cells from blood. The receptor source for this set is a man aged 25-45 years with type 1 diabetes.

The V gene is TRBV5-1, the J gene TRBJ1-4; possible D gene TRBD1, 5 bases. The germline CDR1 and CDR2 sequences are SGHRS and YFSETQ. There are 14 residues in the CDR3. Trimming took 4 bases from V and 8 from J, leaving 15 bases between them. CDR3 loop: CASSRRGMEEKLFF. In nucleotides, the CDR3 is TGCGCCAGCAGCCGGAGGGGCATGGAAGAAAAACTGTTTTTT.

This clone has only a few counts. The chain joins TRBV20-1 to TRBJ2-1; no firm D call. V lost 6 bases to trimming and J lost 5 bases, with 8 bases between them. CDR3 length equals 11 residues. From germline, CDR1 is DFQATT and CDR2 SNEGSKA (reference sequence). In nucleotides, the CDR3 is TGCAGTGCCTCAGAAAACAATGAGCAGTTCTTC. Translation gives CSASENNEQFF.

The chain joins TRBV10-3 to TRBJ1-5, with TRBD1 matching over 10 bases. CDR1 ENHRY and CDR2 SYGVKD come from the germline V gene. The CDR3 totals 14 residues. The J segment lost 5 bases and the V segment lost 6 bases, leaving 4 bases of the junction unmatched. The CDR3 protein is CAISPGTGDQPQHF. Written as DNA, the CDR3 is TGTGCCATCAGCCCCGGGACAGGGGATCAGCCCCAGCATTTT.

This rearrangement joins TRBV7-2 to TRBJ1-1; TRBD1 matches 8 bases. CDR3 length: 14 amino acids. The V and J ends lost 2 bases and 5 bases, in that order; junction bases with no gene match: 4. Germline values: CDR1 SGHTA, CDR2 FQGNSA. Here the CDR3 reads CASSLQGARTEAFF. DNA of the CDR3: TGTGCCAGCAGCTTACAGGGGGCTAGGACTGAAGCTTTCTTT.

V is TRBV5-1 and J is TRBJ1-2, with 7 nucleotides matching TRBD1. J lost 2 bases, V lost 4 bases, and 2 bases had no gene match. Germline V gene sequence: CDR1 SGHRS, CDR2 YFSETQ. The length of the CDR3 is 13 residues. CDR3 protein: CASSPGQNYGYTF. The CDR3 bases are TGCGCCAGCAGCCCGGGACAGAACTATGGCTACACCTTC.

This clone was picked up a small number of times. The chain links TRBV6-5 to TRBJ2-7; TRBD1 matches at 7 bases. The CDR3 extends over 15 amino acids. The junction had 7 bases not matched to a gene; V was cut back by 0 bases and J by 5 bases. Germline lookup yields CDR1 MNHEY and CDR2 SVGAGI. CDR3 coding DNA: TGTGCCAGCAGTTACTCGGGGACAGCGGCAAACGAGCAGTACTTC. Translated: CASSYSGTAANEQYF.

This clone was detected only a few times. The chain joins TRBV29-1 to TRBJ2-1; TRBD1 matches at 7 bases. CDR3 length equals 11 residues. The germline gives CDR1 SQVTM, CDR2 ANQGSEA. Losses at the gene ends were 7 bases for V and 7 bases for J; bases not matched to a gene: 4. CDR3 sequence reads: CSGLRGNEQFF. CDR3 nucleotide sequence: TGCAGCGGGCTCAGGGGGAATGAGCAGTTCTTC.

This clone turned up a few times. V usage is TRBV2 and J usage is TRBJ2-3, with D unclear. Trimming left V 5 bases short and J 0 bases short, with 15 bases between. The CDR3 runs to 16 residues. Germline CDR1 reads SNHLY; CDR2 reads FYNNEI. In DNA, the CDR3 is TGTGCCAGCAGTTCGGAACTACCTCCTAGCACAGATACGCAGTATTTT. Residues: CASSSELPPSTDTQYF. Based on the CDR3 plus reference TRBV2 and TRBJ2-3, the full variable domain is EPEVTQTPSHQVTQMGQEVILRCVPISNHLYFYWYRQILGQKVEFLVSFYNNEISEKSEIFDDQFSVERPDGSNFTLKIRSTKLEDSAMYFCASSSELPPSTDTQYFGPGTRLTVL.

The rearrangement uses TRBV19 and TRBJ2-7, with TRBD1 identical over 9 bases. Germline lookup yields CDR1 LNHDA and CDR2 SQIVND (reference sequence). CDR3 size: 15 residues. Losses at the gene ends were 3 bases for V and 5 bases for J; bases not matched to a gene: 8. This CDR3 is CASSITGTGIHEQYF. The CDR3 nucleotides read TGTGCCAGTAGTATCACCGGGACAGGGATCCACGAGCAGTACTTC.

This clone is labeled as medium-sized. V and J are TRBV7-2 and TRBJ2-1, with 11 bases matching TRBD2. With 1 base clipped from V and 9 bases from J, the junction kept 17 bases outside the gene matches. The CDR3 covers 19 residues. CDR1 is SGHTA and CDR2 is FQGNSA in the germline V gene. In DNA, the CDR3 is TGTGCCAGCAGCTTAGTAACCCTGACTAGCGGGGCTCTAGGGAGTGAGCAGTTCTTC. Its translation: CASSLVTLTSGALGSEQFF.

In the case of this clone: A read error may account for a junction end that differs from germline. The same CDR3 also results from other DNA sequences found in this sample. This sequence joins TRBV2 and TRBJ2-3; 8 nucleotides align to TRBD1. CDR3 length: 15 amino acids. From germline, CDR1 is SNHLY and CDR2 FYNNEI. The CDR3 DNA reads TGTGCCAGCAGTCGACAGGGGCCTAGCACAGATACGCAATATTTT. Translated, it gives CASSRQGPSTDTQYF.

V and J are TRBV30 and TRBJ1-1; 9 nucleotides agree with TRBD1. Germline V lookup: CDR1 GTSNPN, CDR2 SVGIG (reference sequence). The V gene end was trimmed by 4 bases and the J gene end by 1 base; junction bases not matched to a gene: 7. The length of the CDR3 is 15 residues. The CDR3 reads CAWIKPTGGNTEAFF. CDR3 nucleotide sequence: TGTGCCTGGATCAAACCGACAGGGGGGAACACTGAAGCTTTCTTT.

In DNA form, the CDR3 reads TGCAGCGTTGAAGATCCCGGGACAGGGAAATACTTC. Encoded protein: CSVEDPGTGKYF. The chain is built from TRBV29-1 and TRBJ2-7, with 9 bases identical to TRBD1. The CDR3 is made up of 12 amino acids. V lost 0 bases and J lost 13; bases outside the gene matches: 7. CDR1 is SQVTM and CDR2 is ANQGSEA in the germline V gene.

For the CDR3, the DNA is TGTGCCTTTAACAGCCGAACCTTCGGCGCTGAAGCTTTCTTT. Translating it yields CAFNSRTFGAEAFF. The chain combines TRBV30 with TRBJ1-1; the D is unclear. Trimming pared 7 bases from V and 6 bases from J, leaving 21 bases between. Germline V CDR1 and CDR2: GTSNPN, SVGIG (reference sequence). This CDR3 is built from 14 residues.

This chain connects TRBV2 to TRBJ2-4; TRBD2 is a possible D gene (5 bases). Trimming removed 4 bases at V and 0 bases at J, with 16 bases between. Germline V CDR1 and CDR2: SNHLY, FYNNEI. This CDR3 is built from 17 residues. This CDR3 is CASSVPGRALAKNIQYF. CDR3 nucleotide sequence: TGTGCCAGCAGTGTCCCTGGGCGGGCGCTAGCCAAAAACATTCAGTACTTC.

The CDR3 DNA reads as TGTGCCAGCAGTTACCAGGGCAATGAGCAGTTCTTC. As protein: CASSYQGNEQFF. The chain carries TRBV6-6 and TRBJ2-1; a possible D gene is TRBD1 (5 bases). Germline CDR1 reads MNHNY; CDR2 reads SVGAGI (reference sequence). The CDR3 is 12 amino acids. V shed 2 bases and J shed 6 bases, with 5 bases lying between them.

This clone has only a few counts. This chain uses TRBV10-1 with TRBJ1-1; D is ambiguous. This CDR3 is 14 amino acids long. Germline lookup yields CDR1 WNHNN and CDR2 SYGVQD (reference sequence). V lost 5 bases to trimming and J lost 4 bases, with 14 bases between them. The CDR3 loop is CASSREPESTEAFF. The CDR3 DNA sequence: TGCGCCAGCAGTAGGGAGCCGGAGAGCACTGAAGCTTTCTTT.